This T cell receptor beta chain was found in a study of T cells expressing NK-cell markers. In the study overall: In the group of eight sequenced donors, seven were HCMV-seropositive and one was seronegative. Findings of the study overall: Researchers report these clonotypes also headed the CD3+CD56-NKG2C+ fraction in several donors.

This CDR3 is 14 amino acids long. CDR1 and CDR2 (germline): SQVTM, ANQGSEA. From the 5' RACE reads, TCRdb lists one entry per CDR3 protein and no DNA. Its listing shows approximately 380,000 distinct CDR3 sequences. As for this clonotype: No antigen is known for it.

This sequence joins TRBV29-1 and TRBJ1-2. Sequenced: blood T cells: a sorted CD56 or NKG2C T cell subset, CD4+ or CD8+ T cells, or bulk PBMC T cells (not recorded which). The clonotype comes from a man aged 18-70 years in good health. The CDR3 here is CSVEVTGVGYGYTF. The full variable domain, with the rest looked up from reference TRBV29-1 and TRBJ1-2, is SAVISQKPSRDICQRGTSLTIQCQVDSQVTMMFWYRQQPGQSLTLIATANQGSEATYESGFVIDKFPISRPNLTFSTLTVSNMSPEDSSIYLCSVEVTGVGYGYTFGSGTRLTVV.